A selection of T cell receptor beta chains follows, all from one sample in a study of shared clonotypes between healthy human individuals. Sequenced by immunoSEQ multiplex PCR; TCRdb stores in-frame clones only, minus some. The repertoire has a few million clones, approximately 95% of them found once; the top ten carry roughly 0.36%. The material sequenced was naive CD4+ T cells from PBMCs. Receptor source: a man younger than 35 in good health. Some clones in this sample may be carry-over from other donors' samples. The CDR3 runs from the conserved cysteine through the conserved F or W. Fields, in order: D gene, J gene, clone size, V gene, CDR3 DNA, CDR3 protein. A D gene is named only where the DNA matches it firmly. Some rows have no size entry. The others give once, few or many, or a class for an expanded clone.

D gene: TRBD2; J gene: TRBJ2-3; clone size: .; V gene: TRBV11-2; CDR3 DNA: TGTGCCAGCAGCGGACTAGCGGGAGGTACAGATACGCAGTATTTT; CDR3 protein: CASSGLAGGTDTQYF
D gene: TRBD2; J gene: TRBJ2-3; clone size: .; V gene: TRBV13; CDR3 DNA: TGTGCCAGCAGCCCCCAGGTGGGACTAGCGGGAACGGTAGATACGCAGTATTTT; CDR3 protein: CASSPQVGLAGTVDTQYF
D gene: .; J gene: TRBJ1-1; clone size: once; V gene: TRBV10-3; CDR3 DNA: TGTGCCATCAGTGAGACTGACGGGGGCACTGAAGCTTTCTTT; CDR3 protein: CAISETDGGTEAFF
D gene: .; J gene: TRBJ2-3; clone size: .; V gene: TRBV9; CDR3 DNA: TGTGCCAGCAGCGTAGCGCAGGGTCGCTCTTACACAGATACGCAGTATTTT; CDR3 protein: CASSVAQGRSYTDTQYF
D gene: .; J gene: TRBJ2-3; clone size: .; V gene: TRBV18; CDR3 DNA: TGTGCCAGCTCACCCCAGGGAATCACAGATACGCAGTATTTT; CDR3 protein: CASSPQGITDTQYF
D gene: .; J gene: TRBJ1-5; clone size: .; V gene: TRBV15; CDR3 DNA: TGTGCCACCAGCAGAGAAGCAGGGCCTAGCAATCAGCCCCAGCATTTT; CDR3 protein: CATSREAGPSNQPQHF
D gene: TRBD1; J gene: TRBJ2-7; clone size: .; V gene: TRBV20-1; CDR3 DNA: TGCAGTGCTCCGGGACAGTACGAGCAGTACTTC; CDR3 protein: CSAPGQYEQYF
D gene: .; J gene: TRBJ1-2; clone size: .; V gene: TRBV7-9; CDR3 DNA: TGTGCCAGCAGTAGGGGGAATAACTATGGCTACACCTTC; CDR3 protein: CASSRGNNYGYTF
D gene: .; J gene: TRBJ2-2; clone size: .; V gene: TRBV30; CDR3 DNA: TGTGCCTGGAGTTATACTGGGGGTACCGGGGAGCTGTTTTTT; CDR3 protein: CAWSYTGGTGELFF
D gene: .; J gene: TRBJ2-3; clone size: .; V gene: TRBV5-1; CDR3 DNA: TGCGCCAGCAGCTTGGATACTAGAATTGATACGCAGTATTTT; CDR3 protein: CASSLDTRIDTQYF
D gene: .; J gene: TRBJ1-2; clone size: .; V gene: TRBV5-1; CDR3 DNA: TGCGCCAGCAGCTTGGCTCGACAGCGCACCAGAGTAGACTATGGCTACACCTTC; CDR3 protein: CASSLARQRTRVDYGYTF
D gene: .; J gene: TRBJ2-7; clone size: .; V gene: TRBV28; CDR3 DNA: TGTGCCAGCAGTTTACCTGGCAGCACCTACGAGCAGTACTTC; CDR3 protein: CASSLPGSTYEQYF
D gene: TRBD2; J gene: TRBJ2-1; clone size: .; V gene: TRBV28; CDR3 DNA: TGTGCCAGCAGGGGGGGGTTAGGGAGGAATGAGCAGTTCTTC; CDR3 protein: CASRGGLGRNEQFF
D gene: .; J gene: TRBJ2-2; clone size: .; V gene: TRBV2; CDR3 DNA: TGTGCCAGCAAAGCGGCTTACACCGGGGAGCTGTTTTTT; CDR3 protein: CASKAAYTGELFF
D gene: TRBD1; J gene: TRBJ2-1; clone size: .; V gene: TRBV5-1; CDR3 DNA: TGCGCCAGCAGCACCGACAGGGAATTGGATGAGCAGTTCTTC; CDR3 protein: CASSTDRELDEQFF
D gene: .; J gene: TRBJ1-2; clone size: .; V gene: TRBV28; CDR3 DNA: TGTGCCAGCAGCTTAGTCGGGTCTAACTATGGCTACACCTTC; CDR3 protein: CASSLVGSNYGYTF
D gene: .; J gene: TRBJ1-4; clone size: few; V gene: TRBV25-1; CDR3 DNA: TGTGCCAGCAGTGTGGCCCCTGGAGAAAAACTGTTTTTT; CDR3 protein: CASSVAPGEKLFF
D gene: TRBD2; J gene: TRBJ2-1; clone size: .; V gene: TRBV7-2; CDR3 DNA: TGTGCCAGCAGCCCTAGACTAGCTAGTGAGCAGTTCTTC; CDR3 protein: CASSPRLASEQFF
D gene: .; J gene: TRBJ2-7; clone size: .; V gene: TRBV5-1; CDR3 DNA: TGCGCCAGCAGCTTGGGGACGGCCGGTTCCACGAAGCAGTACTTC; CDR3 protein: CASSLGTAGSTKQYF
D gene: TRBD1; J gene: TRBJ1-5; clone size: .; V gene: TRBV4-3; CDR3 DNA: TGCGCCAGCAGCCTCCTACAGGGGCAAAATCAGCCCCAGCATTTT; CDR3 protein: CASSLLQGQNQPQHF
D gene: .; J gene: TRBJ2-1; clone size: .; V gene: TRBV7-2; CDR3 DNA: TGTGCCAGCAGCTTAGAGGTGGGCTTCTCCTACAATGAGCAGTTCTTC; CDR3 protein: CASSLEVGFSYNEQFF
D gene: TRBD1; J gene: TRBJ2-2; clone size: .; V gene: TRBV5-1; CDR3 DNA: TGCGCCAGCAGCAAAACACAGGACAGGGTTTATACCGGGGAGCTGTTTTTT; CDR3 protein: CASSKTQDRVYTGELFF
D gene: TRBD1; J gene: TRBJ2-7; clone size: once; V gene: TRBV6-6; CDR3 DNA: TGTGCCAGCAGTTACTCTCCGGGACAGACCTACGAGCAGTACTTC; CDR3 protein: CASSYSPGQTYEQYF
D gene: TRBD2; J gene: TRBJ2-1; clone size: .; V gene: TRBV5-1; CDR3 DNA: TGCGCCAGCAGCACCGGACTAGCGGACAATGAGCAGTTCTTC; CDR3 protein: CASSTGLADNEQFF
D gene: .; J gene: TRBJ1-5; clone size: .; V gene: TRBV29-1; CDR3 DNA: TGCAGCGTGAAGACAGGCAGCAATCAGCCCCAGCATTTT; CDR3 protein: CSVKTGSNQPQHF
D gene: .; J gene: TRBJ1-4; clone size: few; V gene: TRBV10-3; CDR3 DNA: TGTGCCATCAGTGAGGACCGGGACAAAGGAAAACTGTTTTTT; CDR3 protein: CAISEDRDKGKLFF
D gene: .; J gene: TRBJ1-2; clone size: .; V gene: TRBV5-5; CDR3 DNA: TGTGCCAGCAGCCCGGGAGATAACTATGGCTACACCTTC; CDR3 protein: CASSPGDNYGYTF
D gene: TRBD1; J gene: TRBJ1-1; clone size: few; V gene: TRBV5-1; CDR3 DNA: TGCGCCAGCAGCGGCGGGACAGGGGGCACTGAAGCTTTCTTT; CDR3 protein: CASSGGTGGTEAFF
D gene: .; J gene: TRBJ2-7; clone size: .; V gene: TRBV5-4; CDR3 DNA: TGTGCCAGCAGTCCCAGCGCAAGAGGCTACGAGCAGTACTTC; CDR3 protein: CASSPSARGYEQYF
D gene: .; J gene: TRBJ1-2; clone size: .; V gene: TRBV18; CDR3 DNA: TGTGCCAGCTCACCACCGGGAGCTTCCTATGGCTACACCTTC; CDR3 protein: CASSPPGASYGYTF
D gene: .; J gene: TRBJ2-2; clone size: .; V gene: TRBV30; CDR3 DNA: TGTGCCTGGAGACCGTCAAAGAACACCGGGGAGCTGTTTTTT; CDR3 protein: CAWRPSKNTGELFF
D gene: .; J gene: TRBJ2-3; clone size: .; V gene: TRBV6-4; CDR3 DNA: TGTGCCAGCAGTGACTCAGGCGGAAGCACAGATACGCAGTATTTT; CDR3 protein: CASSDSGGSTDTQYF
D gene: .; J gene: TRBJ1-1; clone size: .; V gene: TRBV28; CDR3 DNA: TGTGCCAGCAGTTTATCTGCGGCCCCAAACACTGAAGCTTTCTTT; CDR3 protein: CASSLSAAPNTEAFF
D gene: .; J gene: TRBJ1-5; clone size: .; V gene: TRBV5-1; CDR3 DNA: TGCGCCAGCAGCTTGCAGGGATTAATAAATCAGCCCCAGCATTTT; CDR3 protein: CASSLQGLINQPQHF
D gene: TRBD1; J gene: TRBJ1-3; clone size: .; V gene: TRBV5-1; CDR3 DNA: TGCGCCAGCAGCATGACAGGGGGATCTGGAAACACCATATATTTT; CDR3 protein: CASSMTGGSGNTIYF
D gene: .; J gene: TRBJ1-2; clone size: once; V gene: TRBV5-1; CDR3 DNA: TGCGCCAGCGGGAGGGGAGAGAATGGCTACACCTTC; CDR3 protein: CASGRGENGYTF
D gene: .; J gene: TRBJ2-5; clone size: .; V gene: TRBV7-2; CDR3 DNA: TGTGCCAGCAGCTCCCTCAGGGGCGGGGAGACCCAGTACTTC; CDR3 protein: CASSSLRGGETQYF
D gene: .; J gene: TRBJ2-7; clone size: .; V gene: TRBV9; CDR3 DNA: TGTGCCAGCAGCCGTGGGGTTCCCTCCTACGAGCAGTACTTC; CDR3 protein: CASSRGVPSYEQYF
D gene: TRBD1; J gene: TRBJ1-5; clone size: .; V gene: TRBV19; CDR3 DNA: TGTGCCAGTAGTCAACCGGGACAGGGGAATCAGCCCCAGCATTTT; CDR3 protein: CASSQPGQGNQPQHF
D gene: .; J gene: TRBJ2-7; clone size: .; V gene: TRBV5-1; CDR3 DNA: TGCGCCAGCAGCTTGGCCGTGGGCTACGAGCAGTACTTC; CDR3 protein: CASSLAVGYEQYF